This T cell receptor beta chain derives from a study of T cell responses to AZD1222 COVID-19 vaccine. TCRdb's copy holds only in-frame clones and misses some; the assay was immunoSEQ multiplex PCR. The sample includes 89,000 or so clones, less than 95% of them seen just once. Study results and limitations: When two AZD1222 doses had been given, Spike-specific TCR breadth and depth rose. Clonal diversity was possibly underestimated, and the donors were mostly white British, with more females.

A word on this clone: The antigen remains unidentified.

This CDR3 has 14 residues. Germline V gene lookup returns CDR1 SGHRS and CDR2 YFSETQ. Unmatched junction bases numbered 5, after V lost 3 bases and J lost 7 bases. The V and J genes are TRBV5-1 and TRBJ2-1, with TRBD2 matching 9 bases. The material sequenced was peripheral blood, taken 28 days after the second AZD1222 dose. The source is an adult who received the AZD1222 COVID-19 vaccine. In nucleotides, the CDR3 is TGCGCCAGCAGCTGGGGCGGGAGGGCGAATGAGCAGTTCTTC. Translation: CASSWGGRANEQFF.